This is a list of T cell receptor beta chains from one sample in a study of identical twins. One entry per CDR3 protein, called by TCRdb with MiXCR from the 5' RACE reads. The data show hundreds of thousands of distinct CDR3 sequences, 18% seen once. The same sample was also used in a study of T cells expressing NK-cell markers.

The specimen was PBMCs. All receptors come from a woman aged 18-30 years in good health. CDR3s include the opening cysteine and the closing phenylalanine or tryptophan. The order of the fields is CDR3 length, V gene, clone size, J gene, D gene, CDR3 DNA, CDR3 protein. D genes are given only for firm matches. Some rows mark clone size as missing; the rest say once, few, many or name a class of expanded clone.

>14|TRBV5-1|few|TRBJ2-5|-
TGCGCCAGCAGCATTTCCGGGAGAGAAGAGACCCAGTACTTC
CASSISGREETQYF
>16|TRBV25-1|few|TRBJ1-1|-
TGTGCCAGCAGTGAGGGAAGGAAAGCGGGGAGGACTGAAGCTTTCTTT
CASSEGRKAGRTEAFF
>14|TRBV12-3/TRBV12-4|many|TRBJ1-2|TRBD1
TGTGCCAGCAGTTTATCCCGGACAGGCCATGGCTACACCTTC
CASSLSRTGHGYTF
>12|TRBV29-1|-|TRBJ1-5|TRBD1
TGCAGCGTTAGGACAGGGGATCAGCCCCAGCATTTT
CSVRTGDQPQHF
>13|TRBV6-2/TRBV6-3|-|TRBJ2-5|-
TGTGCCAGCATAGGTCGGAACCAAGAGACCCAGTACTTC
CASIGRNQETQYF
>12|TRBV20-1|few|TRBJ1-1|-
TGCAGTGCCCAAGGGAGGTTTGCCGAAGCTTTCTTT
CSAQGRFAEAFF
>13|TRBV7-2|-|TRBJ2-3|TRBD2
TGTGCCAGCGCGGGACTAAACACAGATACGCAGTATTTT
CASAGLNTDTQYF
>15|TRBV7-9|few|TRBJ2-1|TRBD1
TGTGCCAGCAGCGCAAATACAGGGGGGAGGAATGAGCAGTTCTTC
CASSANTGGRNEQFF
>12|TRBV6-5|-|TRBJ2-2|-
TGTGCCGCTCGGGGGGCGAGCGGGGAGCTGTTTTTT
CAARGASGELFF
>14|TRBV6-2/TRBV6-3|-|TRBJ2-2|-
TGTGCCAGCATCCCGGGACGGACTATTGGGGAGCTGTTTTTT
CASIPGRTIGELFF
>14|TRBV5-1|few|TRBJ2-5|-
TGCGCCAGCAGCTCCACCACAGTTCAAGAGACCCAGTACTTC
CASSSTTVQETQYF
>15|TRBV6-1|many|TRBJ2-1|-
TGTGCCAGCAGGCAGGGCCAAGGACCCCTCAATGAGCAGTTCTTC
CASRQGQGPLNEQFF
>10|TRBV20-1|-|TRBJ1-2|TRBD1
TGCAGTGCGGCGGGACAGGGTTTCTCCTTC
CSAAGQGFSF
>16|TRBV7-9|few|TRBJ2-4|TRBD2
TGTGCCAGCAGCTCGGGACTACCCCTAGCCAAAAACATTCAGTACTTC
CASSSGLPLAKNIQYF
>15|TRBV6-1|-|TRBJ1-2|TRBD1
TGTGCCAGCAGTCTTACCGGGACAGGGCACTATGGCTACACCTTC
CASSLTGTGHYGYTF
>12|TRBV20-1|-|TRBJ1-3|-
TGCAGTGCTGTGGGGAACGGAAACACCATATATTTT
CSAVGNGNTIYF
>17|TRBV13|few|TRBJ1-4|TRBD1
TGTGCCAGCAGCTGGGGCGGGGGACAGGAGTCTTCGCCTAAACTGTTTTTT
CASSWGGGQESSPKLFF
>11|TRBV7-2|few|TRBJ1-2|-
TGTGCCAGCCCCTCCTCTGGCGGCTACACCTTC
CASPSSGGYTF
>15|TRBV28|few|TRBJ2-1|-
TGTGCCAACTTTCCTTGGGGCCCGTGGAGAGGGGAGCAGTTCTTC
CANFPWGPWRGEQFF
>16|TRBV11-1|-|TRBJ2-1|TRBD2
TGTGCCAGCAGCTCCCCCCTCCTAGCGGGAGGTAATGAGCAGTTCTTC
CASSSPLLAGGNEQFF
>12|TRBV20-1|-|TRBJ1-4|-
TGCAGTGCTAGACACTTATATGAAAAACTGTTTTTT
CSARHLYEKLFF
>11|TRBV7-9|few|TRBJ2-3|-
TGTGCCAGCGGCACTAAGGATACGCAGTATTTT
CASGTKDTQYF
>15|TRBV6-2/TRBV6-3|-|TRBJ1-2|-
TGTGCCAGCAGTTACCCTAGTCGGGGTGACTATGGCTACACCTTC
CASSYPSRGDYGYTF
>16|TRBV29-1|few|TRBJ2-5|-
TGCAGCGTTGAAGATAAACGGACCTTCCGGAAGGAGACCCAGTACTTC
CSVEDKRTFRKETQYF
>13|TRBV6-6|-|TRBJ2-5|TRBD2
TGTGCCAGCATGAGCGGGGTTCAAGAGACCCAGTACTTC
CASMSGVQETQYF
>13|TRBV15|-|TRBJ2-7|-
TGTGCCACCAGCAGCGTCAGGGCTTACGAGCAGTACTTC
CATSSVRAYEQYF
>12|TRBV12-3/TRBV12-4|few|TRBJ2-1|-
TGTGCCAGCAGTCCATTCGGTGTTGAGCAGTTCTTC
CASSPFGVEQFF
>14|TRBV7-3|few|TRBJ2-5|-
TGTGCCAGCAGCCAGGGGGGGGCCTGGGAGACCCAGTACTTC
CASSQGGAWETQYF
>15|TRBV6-5|-|TRBJ2-2|TRBD1
TGTGCCAGCAGTTACGGGACAGGGTTTGCCGGGGAGCTGTTTTTT
CASSYGTGFAGELFF
>16|TRBV6-1|-|TRBJ2-1|TRBD2
TGTGCCAGCAGTCGAAGACTAGCGGGAGAGGGGGGTGAGCAGTTCTTC
CASSRRLAGEGGEQFF
>13|TRBV12-3/TRBV12-4|-|TRBJ1-2|-
TGTGCCAGCAGCTTCTATGTAAACTATGGCTACACCTTC
CASSFYVNYGYTF
>12|TRBV12-3/TRBV12-4|few|TRBJ2-3|-
TGTGCCAGCAGCACCTCCTTTGATACGCAGTATTTT
CASSTSFDTQYF
>16|TRBV9|-|TRBJ2-1|TRBD2
TGTGCCAGCAGCGTATTTAGCGGGAGTACCTACAATGAGCAGTTCTTC
CASSVFSGSTYNEQFF
>16|TRBV20-1|-|TRBJ2-2|TRBD2
TGCAGTGCTAGAGACCCGGGACTAGGGCCTAGGGGGGAGCTGTTTTTT
CSARDPGLGPRGELFF
>15|TRBV12-5|few|TRBJ2-2|-
TGTGCTAGTGCTTCCTTCCCGGGGGACACCGGGGAGCTGTTTTTT
CASASFPGDTGELFF
>16|TRBV18|-|TRBJ2-1|TRBD2
TGTGCCAGCTCACGAACGACTAGCGGGGGAAACAATGAGCAGTTCTTC
CASSRTTSGGNNEQFF
>12|TRBV7-9|many|TRBJ1-1|-
TGTGCCAGCAGTTTGAGGGCTACTGAAGCTTTCTTT
CASSLRATEAFF
>12|TRBV6-2/TRBV6-3|few|TRBJ1-5|-
TGTGCCAGCAGTGACCCTGATCAGCCCCAGCATTTT
CASSDPDQPQHF
>15|TRBV4-3|-|TRBJ1-2|-
TGCGCCAGCAGCCAATCCCACGGTACTAACTATGGCTACACCTTC
CASSQSHGTNYGYTF
>12|TRBV12-3/TRBV12-4|-|TRBJ2-5|-
TGTGCCAGCAGCATAGCTGGGGAGACCCAGTACTTC
CASSIAGETQYF
>13|TRBV10-3|-|TRBJ1-1|-
TGTGCCATCAGTGTCGGGGGACGGTTCGGAATTGGCTTT
CAISVGGRFGIGF
>18|TRBV11-2|few|TRBJ2-6|-
TGTGCCAGCAGCTTAGTTCTGGTTAGCCGTTCTGGGGCCAACGTCCTGACTTTC
CASSLVLVSRSGANVLTF
>15|TRBV18|few|TRBJ2-7|-
TGTGCCAGCTCACCTACAGGGGGACTACGGTGGGAGCAGTACTTC
CASSPTGGLRWEQYF
>16|TRBV7-9|-|TRBJ1-3|-
TGTGCCAGCAGCTTCCCTCCCGGGGGCTCTGGAAACACCATATATTTT
CASSFPPGGSGNTIYF
>14|TRBV20-1|-|TRBJ1-2|TRBD1
TGCAGTGCTAGTGCGAACAGGGGTACCTATGGCTACACCTTC
CSASANRGTYGYTF
>15|TRBV5-5|-|TRBJ1-2|-
TGTGCCAGCAGCTTAACCCCGGCATTTCTTTATGGCTACACCTTC
CASSLTPAFLYGYTF
>18|TRBV5-1|few|TRBJ2-1|TRBD2
TGCGCCAGCAGCTTGGCTATTCCGGGACTAGCGAGCTACAATGAGCAGTTCTTC
CASSLAIPGLASYNEQFF
>13|TRBV15|many|TRBJ2-5|-
TGTGCCACAGGGTCGGGGGTCCAAGAGACCCAGTACTTC
CATGSGVQETQYF
>15|TRBV29-1|few|TRBJ2-3|TRBD2
TGCAGCGTTTCCGCTAGCGGGAGGGCCGTGGATACGCAGTATTTT
CSVSASGRAVDTQYF
>15|TRBV5-1|-|TRBJ2-7|TRBD1
TGCGCCAGCAGCTGGGTACAGGGGTCCTCGGGCGAGCAGTACTTC
CASSWVQGSSGEQYF
>15|TRBV11-2|few|TRBJ2-2|-
TGTGCCAGCAGCTTCGAGGCACCGGGGGCCGGGGAGCTGTTTTTT
CASSFEAPGAGELFF
>15|TRBV5-1|few|TRBJ2-7|TRBD1
TGCGCCAGCAGCTTCAGGACAGGGGGTACCTACGAGCAGTACTTC
CASSFRTGGTYEQYF
>15|TRBV29-1|few|TRBJ2-3|-
TGCAGCGTCCTAGGGCCCAGTGGGGTGGGAACGGCGCAGTATTTT
CSVLGPSGVGTAQYF
>12|TRBV29-1|few|TRBJ2-7|-
TGCAGCGCCGGGCTAGGGACGCGGGAGCAGTACTTC
CSAGLGTREQYF
>12|TRBV10-3|few|TRBJ2-3|TRBD2
TGTGCCCTCCGGACTAGCGGGAATACGCAGTATTTT
CALRTSGNTQYF
>14|TRBV6-5|-|TRBJ2-3|-
TGTGCCAGCAGTTACTCGAGTCCCCCGGATACGCAGTATTTT
CASSYSSPPDTQYF